This TCR beta chain was sequenced during a study of blood T cell repertoires in COVID-19. Germline CDR1 MNHNY, CDR2 SVGAGI (reference sequence). The CDR3 covers 15 residues. V shed 5 bases, J shed 2 bases, and the junction held 9 bases outside the gene matches. Libraries were prepared by immunoSEQ multiplex PCR; TCRdb keeps only in-frame clonotypes and omits some of them. The sample lists roughly 190,000 clones, nearly 90% occurring once. The sample consisted of peripheral blood. This clonotype was sampled from a man aged 60 to 69 with active or convalescent COVID-19. This sequence joins TRBV6-6 and TRBJ2-7, with 7 bases fitting TRBD1. The DNA for the CDR3 is TGTGCCAGCAGTACAGGGACAGTTAGTCCCTACGAGCAGTACTTC. Its translation is CASSTGTVSPYEQYF.